This paragraph reports one T cell receptor (beta chain). The table lists this clonotype with a few counts. The clone's antigen remains unknown. Base-call qualities are not available, and no considerably larger clone is one nucleotide away. The sample comes from a study of glioma-infiltrating T cells listed by TCRdb under 2016. For context, the study as a whole: The study sequenced TCR alpha- and beta-chain repertoires from glioma tissue, from non-neoplastic brain tissue and from matched peripheral blood mononuclear cells. Each tissue-infiltrating repertoire was compared with the same patient's peripheral blood repertoire to measure divergence between tissue and blood T-cell populations. Three low-grade glioma patients, several primary glioblastoma patients and three non-glioma patients contributing non-neoplastic brain tissue were included in the paired cohort. Overall study results and their limits: VJ-independent divergence between tissue and blood was below expectation in non-neoplastic patients but above expectation in all gliomas, especially low-grade gliomas. Only a very small number of CDR3 sequences turned up in both tissue and blood, a result put down to high CDR3 diversity combined with limited sampling. Group comparisons rested on small numbers: three non-neoplastic, three low-grade glioma and about 8 glioblastoma patients.

Taken from cysteine to phenylalanine, the CDR3 has 12 residues. The read is trimmed to its CDR3 DNA, 36 bases read in frame from base 1. The CDR1 and CDR2 encoded by the germline V gene are SQVTM and ANQGSEA. Deletion took 5 bases off V and 8 bases off J, with a span of 12 bases between the germline ends. TCR alpha and beta CDR3 regions were amplified with the iRepertoire nested amplicon-rescue multiplex PCR (arm-PCR) platform from RNA. For one-step reverse transcription and amplification, roughly 100-450 ng of tissue mRNA or PBMC total RNA was used as input. After bead purification, a secondary multiplex PCR added Illumina adapters, and libraries were gel-purified between 200 and 400 bp. Internal 6-nucleotide barcodes were carried by the libraries and were used for demultiplexing. Sequencing of the libraries was done on an Illumina MiSeq using 2x220 or 2x250 nucleotide paired-end reads. Processing in the source paper ran as follows. Paired reads were merged using FLASH 1.2.11 and were aligned to the GRCh37 human genome using BWA-MEM, after which TRA and TRB reads were extracted. For V and J assignment, an IMGT-derived reference of cassette sequences and CDR3 motifs that included pseudogenes was used. Reads were translated in three frames, and productive CDR3s were defined as those with a C...FGXG motif and no stop codons. A clonotype was defined as a unique combination of a V-J cassette pair and a CDR3 amino acid sequence. Reads were filtered by Hamming distance, thresholded by each sample's sequence error rate in mapped regions. TCRdb applied fastp at Q25 and MiXCR to the public reads, then kept only in-frame beta chains. Rows with one shared CDR3 protein collapse into an entry with the most common genes and DNA. The V and J calls here are based on TCRdb, not the publication. The sample includes roughly 100,000 distinct CDR3 sequences, with around 40% observed a single time. Under 40% of the sample is held by the ten biggest clonotypes.

The V and J segments used are TRBV29-1 and TRBJ1-4; there is no confident call for the D gene. The sample taken for sequencing was glioma tissue, nonneoplastic brain tissue, or PBMCs (not recorded which). The TCR originated in a human donor with low-grade glioma or glioblastoma, undergoing nonglioma brain surgery, or in good health (not recorded which). The sequenced DNA: TGCAGCGTTTCGTTAATGGGGGAAAAACTGTTTTTT. It encodes CSVSLMGEKLFF.